What follows are 10 T cell receptor beta chains derived from one specimen sequenced in a study of vaccination effects on CD4 cells after COVID-19 (dated by TCRdb to the early 2020s). Their target antigens are unknown. To identify antigen-specific CD4+ T cell clonotypes by their expansion, the ViraFEST assay first stimulated PBMC with viral peptide pools and then applied TCR sequencing. After about 10 days of culture, CD4+ T cells were isolated with the EasySep CD4+ T cell isolation kit. Convalescent patients had PCR-confirmed SARS-CoV-2 infection between March and December 2020, before Alpha, Beta and Delta variants emerged in the United States. The library was built by means of the immunoSEQ multiplex PCR assay. Not all clones reach the TCRdb copy of this immuneACCESS table, which keeps in-frame sequences only. Checked studies attribute under half of the gap to unresolved V genes and leave the rest unexplained. Recorded for this sample are roughly 45,000 clones; 65% to 70% of them occurred a single time. More than 30% of the sample lies in the top ten.

Sequenced material: CD4+ T cells from PBMCs cultured with a peptide pool, taken before COVID-19 vaccination. These TCRs come from a human donor who had a prior SARS-CoV-2 infection.

This chain uses TRBV5-4 with TRBJ2-5, with 10 positions matching TRBD2. In germline, CDR1 is SGHNT, CDR2 YYREEE (reference sequence). The V gene end was trimmed by 0 bases and the J gene end by 5 bases; junction bases not matched to a gene: 10. The CDR3 runs to 17 residues. CDR3 coding DNA: TGTGCCAGCAGCTTGGCCGGAATAGCGGGAGGCCGGGAGACCCAGTACTTC. Its translation is CASSLAGIAGGRETQYF.

This clone was detected a few times. This chain uses TRBV19 with TRBJ2-3, with 7 bases fitting TRBD2. This CDR3 is 16 amino acids long. Unmatched junction bases numbered 13, after V lost 5 bases and J lost 5 bases. Looked up from germline, CDR1 is LNHDA and CDR2 is SQIVND (reference sequence). The CDR3 nucleotides are TGTGCCAGTAGTGATCGTCGGCAGGGAGGGAAAGATACGCAGTATTTT. As protein: CASSDRRQGGKDTQYF.

The chain is built from TRBV7-2 and TRBJ1-2; 7 bases fit TRBD1. Per the germline V gene, CDR1 is SGHTA and CDR2 is FQGNSA. The CDR3 loop spans 14 amino acids. Trimming cost V 5 bases and J 3 bases; bases outside gene matches: 6. The chain's CDR3 is CASSQGQVYYGYTF. The CDR3, as DNA: TGTGCCAGCAGCCAAGGACAGGTCTACTATGGCTACACCTTC.

The genes are TRBV5-6 and TRBJ2-7; no definite D call. V was trimmed by 1 base and J by 3 bases, leaving 5 bases between them. This CDR3 has 12 residues. Germline lookup yields CDR1 SGHDT and CDR2 YYEEEE. CDR3 sequence: CASSLNNYEQYF. CDR3 coding DNA: TGTGCCAGCAGCTTGAACAACTACGAGCAGTACTTC.

The rearrangement uses TRBV7-5 and TRBJ2-4; the D call of TRBD1 is as the table states it, not checked on the DNA. TRBV7-5 is a pseudogene locus. The CDR3 runs to 16 residues. The CDR3 spells CARSADREYTKNIQYF. In DNA form, the CDR3 reads TGTGCCAGAAGCGCAGACAGGGAATATACCAAAAACATTCAGTACTTC.

The chain has TRBV2 and TRBJ2-2; 9 nucleotides agree with TRBD1. This CDR3 is built from 15 residues. The V segment lost 6 bases and the J segment 5 bases; nucleotides outside the gene matches: 7. Germline values: CDR1 SNHLY, CDR2 FYNNEI. The CDR3 DNA is TGTGCCAGCAGGGGGACAGGGTGGGGGACCGGGGAGCTGTTTTTT. It translates to CASRGTGWGTGELFF.

The chain uses TRBV11-3 and TRBJ1-6; D call uncertain. In germline, CDR1 is SGHNT, CDR2 YENEEA. V was pared by 0 bases and J by 6 bases, with 3 bases between. The CDR3 is 13 residues long. CDR3 loop: CASSLEANSPLHF. The CDR3 nucleotides read TGTGCCAGCAGCTTAGAGGCTAATTCACCCCTCCACTTT.

The CDR3 region has the DNA TGTGCCAGCAGCCAAGATAGGTGGGGGGGGGACTACGAGCAGTACTTC. Protein sequence: CASSQDRWGGDYEQYF. The chain combines TRBV4-2 with TRBJ2-7, with 7 bases identical to TRBD2. The CDR3 extends over 16 amino acids. Germline assignment: CDR1 LGHNA and CDR2 YNFKEQ. The junction had 8 bases not matched to a gene; V was cut back by 0 bases and J by 3 bases.

The rearrangement uses TRBV6-5 and TRBJ2-4; D is perhaps TRBD2 (5 bases). In germline, CDR1 is MNHEY, CDR2 SVGAGI. V was pared by 4 bases and J by 7 bases, with 11 bases between. This CDR3 comprises 13 residues. CDR3 bases: TGTGCCAGCAGTTTAAGACGAGGGAACATTCAGTACTTC. Protein: CASSLRRGNIQYF.

The rearrangement uses TRBV13 and TRBJ2-3, with 8 bases that match TRBD2. The CDR3 contains 15 residues. V lost 3 bases, J lost 2 bases, and 4 bases stayed unmatched. The germline gives CDR1 PRHDT, CDR2 FYEKMQ (reference sequence). The CDR3 region is CASSFASGYTDTQYF. The CDR3 region has the DNA TGTGCCAGCAGCTTCGCTAGCGGGTACACAGATACGCAGTATTTT.